Sequencing of this T cell receptor (beta chain) was carried out in a study of shared clonotypes between healthy human individuals. CD45RO-negative cells were positively selected for CCR7, leaving out terminally differentiated effector memory CD45RA+ cells. In replicate PCRs of sorted subsets, about 220 ng DNA, about 30,000 T cell genomes, was used. Here immunoSEQ multiplex PCR was the method, and the copy in TCRdb shows in-frame clones only, minus some. The repertoire holds about 2 million clones, with approximately 95% as singletons. Specimen: naive CD8+ T cells sorted from blood. The receptor was isolated from a man younger than 35 in good health.

The CDR3 coding sequence is TGTGCCAGCAGCTTAATCGGGAGCTCCTACAATGAGCAGTTCTTC. Its protein product is CASSLIGSSYNEQFF. This sequence joins TRBV7-9 and TRBJ2-1, with D tentatively TRBD2 (6 bases). V shed 2 bases and J shed 0 bases, with 8 bases lying between them. Germline-derived CDR1 and CDR2 are SEHNR and FQNEAQ (reference sequence). This CDR3 comprises 15 residues.